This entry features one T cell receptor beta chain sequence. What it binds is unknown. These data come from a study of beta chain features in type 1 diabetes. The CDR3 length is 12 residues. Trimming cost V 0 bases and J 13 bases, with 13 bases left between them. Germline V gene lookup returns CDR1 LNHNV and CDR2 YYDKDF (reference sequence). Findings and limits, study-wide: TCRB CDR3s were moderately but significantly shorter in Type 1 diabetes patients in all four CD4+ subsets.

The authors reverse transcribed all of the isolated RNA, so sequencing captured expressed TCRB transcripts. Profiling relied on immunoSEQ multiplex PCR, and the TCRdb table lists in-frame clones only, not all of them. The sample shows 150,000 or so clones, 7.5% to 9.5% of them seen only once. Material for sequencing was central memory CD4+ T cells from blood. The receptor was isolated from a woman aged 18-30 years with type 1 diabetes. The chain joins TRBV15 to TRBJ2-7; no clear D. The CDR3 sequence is CATSRDLDSKYF. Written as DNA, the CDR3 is TGTGCCACCAGCAGAGATCTTGATAGTAAATACTTC.